This T cell receptor (beta chain) was obtained from a study of response to subunit inactivated influenza vaccine. Study-wide findings and caveats: There was a suggestion from the authors that each seasonal influenza vaccination recruits few new T cells.

This clonotype was seen only a few times. Its antigen is undetermined. TCRdb itself ran the RT-PCR reads through MiXCR, one entry per CDR3 protein. Of approximately 680,000 distinct CDR3 sequences listed, about a sixth are singletons. Between the trimmed V and J ends, which lost 0 bases and 0 bases, there was a span of 13 bases. The CDR3 spans 17 residues. CDR1 is SGHTA, CDR2 FQGTGA, per germline. The source of this sequence is a man in his forties or fifties who received an inactivated influenza vaccine. The sequences come from PBMCs from blood, collected 11 to 12 days after vaccination. V is TRBV7-3 and J is TRBJ2-3; the D gene is possibly TRBD2 (6 bases). CDR3 in DNA: TGTGCCAGCAGCTTAACAACGGCGGGAACTAGCACAGATACGCAGTATTTT. It encodes CASSLTTAGTSTDTQYF.